The sequence of this T cell receptor (beta chain) was determined in a study of cytomegalovirus exposure and HLA in healthy donors. Findings of the study overall: Later genetic work tied a missense DCLRE1C variant to beta-chain V and J trimming.

The CDR3 consists of 16 residues. CDR1 and CDR2 (germline): SGHRS, YFSETQ. With 4 bases removed from V and 0 bases from J, the gap between germline ends came to 16 bases. It was with 60 Vbeta and 13 Jbeta primers that the PCR ran. Using immunoSEQ multiplex PCR, the repertoire was profiled, and TCRdb retains in-frame clones only, with some absent. Of about 140,000 clones in the sample, around 80% were seen once. Concerning this clone itself: Its antigen remains unidentified.

The source material was PBMCs. The V and J genes are TRBV5-1 and TRBJ1-1; D is unresolved. The sequence was collected from a man aged 40-55 years in good health and CMV-seronegative. The CDR3 protein is CASSPLGGRLNTEAFF. The CDR3 bases are TGCGCCAGCAGCCCCCTCGGAGGGAGGCTGAACACTGAAGCTTTCTTT.